These 13 T cell receptor beta chains originate from one sample sequenced in a study of shared clonotypes between healthy human individuals. Produced via immunoSEQ multiplex PCR; TCRdb's table is partial and in-frame only. The sample shows 110,000 or so clones, 55% to 80% of them seen only once. Sequenced input: memory CD8+ T cells sorted from blood. The subset denotes: CD45RO+ cells pooled with CCR7-negative TemRA cells. All receptors derive from a woman aged 25 to 39 in good health.

This clone appeared once. The gene calls are TRBV10-2 and TRBJ2-1; 9 bases line up with TRBD2. Trimming cost V 6 bases and J 3 bases; bases outside gene matches: 6. This CDR3 is built from 15 residues. CDR1 WSHSY and CDR2 SAAADI come from the germline V gene. The DNA of the CDR3 is TGCGCCAGCAGGGAAGGACTAGCGAACTACAATGAGCAGTTCTTC. Protein sequence: CASREGLANYNEQFF.

This chain uses TRBV18 with TRBJ2-7; TRBD2 matches at 9 bases. The CDR3 extends over 15 amino acids. The V gene's germline CDR1 is KGHSH and CDR2 LQKENI. The V gene end was trimmed by 3 bases and the J gene end by 2 bases; junction bases not matched to a gene: 5. Here the CDR3 DNA reads TGTGCCAGCTCACCCGGGCTAGCGGGACCCTACGAGCAGTACTTC. Residues: CASSPGLAGPYEQYF.

The chain employs TRBV6-6 and TRBJ1-4; possibly TRBD1 for D (6 bases). CDR1 is MNHNY, CDR2 SVGAGI, per germline (reference sequence). The CDR3 loop spans 12 amino acids. V gave up 4 bases and J gave up 11 bases, with 11 bases separating them. The CDR3 DNA is TGTGCCAGCAGTTCCTCGAGGGGGAAACTGTTTTTT. This encodes CASSSSRGKLFF.

This clone occurred once. The chain couples TRBV6-6 to TRBJ2-7; D may be TRBD2 (6 bases). Germline assignment: CDR1 MNHNY and CDR2 SVGAGI (reference sequence). The CDR3 contains 12 residues. V lost 7 bases to trimming and J lost 4 bases, with 11 bases between them. DNA for the CDR3: TGTGCCAGCACTGGCGGGACTTACGAGCAGTACTTC. Translated, it gives CASTGGTYEQYF.

The V and J genes are TRBV27 and TRBJ1-6; D might be TRBD1 (5 bases). The CDR3 spans 14 residues. Per the germline V gene, CDR1 is MNHEY and CDR2 is SMNVEV (reference sequence). Trimming removed 6 bases from V and 4 bases from J, with 10 bases in between. The CDR3 DNA follows: TGTGCCAGCAGCCGGGACCTATATAATTCACCCCTCCACTTT. Its translation: CASSRDLYNSPLHF.

The J gene is TRBJ2-7, the V gene TRBV30; D might be TRBD1 (5 bases). CDR3 length: 13 residues. With 1 base removed from V and 6 bases from J, the gap between germline ends came to 13 bases. Germline-derived CDR1 and CDR2 are GTSNPN and SVGIG (reference sequence). The CDR3 sequence: CAWSEGDPVEQYF. CDR3 DNA: TGTGCCTGGAGTGAAGGGGATCCCGTCGAGCAGTACTTC.

The V call is TRBV18, the J call TRBJ1-3; D uncertain. Germline CDR1 is KGHSH and CDR2 is LQKENI. The CDR3 is 14 amino acids. V lost 1 base to trimming and J lost 7 bases, with 11 bases between them. CDR3 in amino acids: CASSPRQPPNTIYF. The CDR3 DNA reads TGTGCCAGCTCACCACGGCAGCCTCCCAACACCATATATTTT.

This clone was found a few times. J is TRBJ1-1 and V is TRBV4-1; D uncertain. Trimming took off 0 bases at V and 1 base at J, with 9 bases between the two ends. This CDR3 region has 15 residues. Germline loops: CDR1 MGHRA, CDR2 YSYEKL. CDR3 nucleotide sequence: TGCGCCAGCAGCCAAGAGGGATTTGCGAACACTGAAGCTTTCTTT. It specifies CASSQEGFANTEAFF.

On this clone: Other DNA sequences of this sample code for an identical CDR3. The V call is TRBV9, the J call TRBJ2-3, with D maybe TRBD2 (6 bases). CDR3 length: 14 amino acids. The V end lost 0 bases, the J end lost 4 bases, and 9 bases lay between the germline ends. CDR1 and CDR2 (germline): SGDLS, YYNGEE. The CDR3 sequence: CASSVAGGSDTQYF. The CDR3 nucleotides are TGTGCCAGCAGCGTAGCTGGAGGGTCAGATACGCAGTATTTT. Full variable domain (remainder filled in from reference TRBV9 and TRBJ2-3): DSGVTQTPKHLITATGQRVTLRCSPRSGDLSVYWYQQSLDQGLQFLIQYYNGEERAKGNILERFSAQQFPDLHSELNLSSLELGDSALYFCASSVAGGSDTQYFGPGTRLTVL.

This clone was seen a single time. The V and J genes are TRBV4-1 and TRBJ2-1; TRBD2 agrees at 11 bases. This CDR3 contains 18 residues. V shed 1 base and J 8 bases; nucleotides not matched to a gene: 13. Germline CDR1 is MGHRA and CDR2 is YSYEKL. The CDR3 bases are TGCGCCAGCAGCCAAGGTCCCCCCGGGACTAGCGGAAAGGATGAGCAGTTCTTC. This codes for CASSQGPPGTSGKDEQFF.

This clone was recorded only once. V is TRBV5-4 and J is TRBJ1-2, with a tentative D call TRBD1 (5 bases). CDR3 length equals 15 residues. Germline CDR1 is SGHNT and CDR2 is YYREEE (reference sequence). V lost 4 bases and J lost 8, with 21 bases in between. The CDR3: CASSHPSAPKGGYTF. CDR3 in DNA: TGTGCCAGCAGCCACCCGTCGGCCCCCAAGGGGGGCTACACCTTC.

The chain combines TRBV15 with TRBJ2-1; 9 nucleotides line up with TRBD2. This CDR3 has 18 amino acids. In germline, CDR1 is LNHNV, CDR2 YYDKDF (reference sequence). J lost 3 bases, V lost 0 bases, and 9 bases had no gene match. The CDR3: CATSRDGGSGSLYNEQFF. CDR3 DNA sequence: TGTGCCACCAGCAGAGATGGTGGTAGCGGGAGCCTCTACAATGAGCAGTTCTTC.

This clone was seen ten or more times. The gene calls are TRBV25-1 and TRBJ2-7; D perhaps matches TRBD2 (6 bases). Germline V CDR1 and CDR2: MGHDK, SYGVNS. V was cut by 4 bases and J by 1 base, with 14 bases left in between. This CDR3 has 15 amino acids. For the CDR3, the DNA is TGTGCCAGCAGTGGACCCGGGACTCCTTCCTACGAGCAGTACTTC. Its protein product is CASSGPGTPSYEQYF.